This TCR beta chain was observed in a study of cytomegalovirus exposure and HLA in healthy donors (dated by TCRdb to the late 2010s). For context, the study as a whole: An earlier analysis of roughly 610 of the donors reported about 280 Gb of sequence data and roughly 120 million unique TCR beta sequences obtained from roughly 170 million T cells. Approximately 310 gigabases of sequencing data and approximately 85 million unique TCR sequences were included in an early release covering about 700 HLA-typed donors. Of the roughly 400 genotyped donors, 81% fell in the genetic ancestry cluster associated with self-reported Caucasian donors. The study was designed to test whether signatures of past pathogen exposure could be identified by cataloging public T cell receptors. The study used immunosequencing to profile the T cell repertoires of around 600 subjects and linked those repertoires to cytomegalovirus serostatus. Besides the first cohort of under 700 subjects, a separate validation cohort made up of 120 different subjects was used. To predict cytomegalovirus infection status, the study brought together high-throughput TCR immunosequencing, statistical association of individual TCRs with disease status, and machine learning. A later analysis re-examined previously published TCR beta repertoires from more than 600 donors and added high-resolution HLA genotyping to investigate patterns of TCR occurrence. Rather than using new phenotypic data, the later analysis identified candidate immune exposures from TCR beta sequences and from how often those sequences occurred across donors. An earlier analysis of fewer than 700 of the donors applied high-throughput TCR beta sequencing to assess whether each TCR beta V gene segment acted as functional or pseudogenic. Donor age, sex, ethnicity and CMV serostatus were collected together with the repertoire data. Genome-wide SNP genotypes for about three fifths of the roughly 700 donors were used in a later genetic analysis, which treated that subset as a discovery cohort. Every discovery cohort repertoire had been produced on one sequencing platform. Class I and class II HLA loci were covered by the typing at four-digit resolution. The number of donors typed differed by locus, with about 629-630 for A, B, C, DRB1 and DQB1, more than 500 for DQA1, 600 to 610 for DPA1, and some 450 for DPB1. A few DR-DQ haplotypes were treated as single units for association and clustering because of strong linkage in the cohort. On average, around 240,000 unique TCR beta nucleotide sequences were sequenced per donor among some 420 genotyped donors of the cohort, with 15% to 20% of those sequences being non-productive. On the study overall, not on this receptor specifically: Because some donors lacked HLA typing at each locus, the association tests relied only on the typed subset. The cohort was sequenced for TCR beta chains only, and without alpha or paired-chain data the features that could be detected were limited. A later genetic analysis associated a missense DCLRE1C variant with V-gene and J-gene trimming of TCR beta chains, and an independent cohort replicated the association. In a later genetic analysis, fewer N-insertions in productive TCRs were reported among donors in an Asian-associated ancestry cluster than the roughly 670-donor mean. For the cohort, immune exposure information was limited to CMV serostatus. In a later analysis, HLA-associated TCR beta chains showed more clonal expansion and lower generation probabilities than non-associated chains that were equally common. In a later analysis, most CMV-associated TCR beta chains were found to appear HLA-restricted, with HLA associations seemingly driven largely by CMV exposure. Assigning TCR associations to individual alleles was difficult when HLA alleles, especially DR and DQ, strongly co-occurred. The study gave a list of roughly 150 TCR beta chains associated with cytomegalovirus. Some IMGT-functional V segments, including TRBV6-2 and TRBV6-3, could not be distinguished by the 87-base-pair reads and were therefore excluded. Presence/absence analyses assumed roughly uniform sequencing depth across donors, an assumption that may not hold. A further reported finding was that TCR beta sequences accurately predicted the HLA-A and HLA-B alleles for most subjects in the first cohort. In a later analysis, 15,000 to 20,000 TCR beta sequences were associated with specific HLA alleles at a false discovery rate of 0.05. In an earlier analysis of more than 500 of the donors, most TCR beta V segments appeared in productive rearrangements about 87% or about 30% of the time, broadly matching IMGT annotations. A few of the identified cytomegalovirus-associated TCR beta chains were confirmed in vitro to be specific for cytomegalovirus antigens. Linkage disequilibrium might explain the correlated functional status among segregating V segments, but an unknown experimental factor could not be ruled out. The authors suggested that the approach could potentially be extended to other disease states and immunological phenotypes. Most TCR sequences were observed very rarely across donors, whereas some public TCRs were present in many individuals. Several of the top co-occurrence clusters appeared to be linked to parvovirus B19, influenza, CMV and Epstein-Barr virus, according to a later analysis. The earlier analysis of about 600 of the donors excluded 15 to 20 rarely observed V segments, including chromosome 9 orphons, because counts were too low. Cytomegalovirus status was reported to be diagnosed by the classifier with high specificity and sensitivity in both the original and validation cohorts. The sequencing pipeline was judged likely to have produced a cluster of highly shared sequence variants as a technical artifact. A later analysis found that TCR association rates varied across HLA loci, with DRB1 alleles showing the most associated TCRs and HLA-C alleles the fewest.

Receptor amplification or capture employed the immunoSEQ multiplex PCR assay. A mixture of 60 forward primers for TCR Vbeta segments and 13 reverse primers for TCR Jbeta segments was used in the multiplex PCR. The CDR3 region of rearranged TCR beta genes was amplified from genomic DNA with a multiplex PCR assay. On the Illumina HiSeq System, the amplified TCR beta libraries were sequenced as 87-base-pair reads. From the authors' description of their analysis: In a later analysis, tens of millions of unique TCR beta chains were counted across the 500 to 700 repertoires, and about 10 million of these chains were shared by at least two donors. Raw reads were error-corrected and collapsed into unique sequences by a nearest-neighbor algorithm in which closely related sequences were merged to remove PCR and sequencing errors. To assign V, D and J gene segments, CDR3 sequences were aligned to IMGT reference sequences. For a sequence to be retained, at least a six-nucleotide match to both a V gene segment and a J gene segment was required. A rearrangement was called productive if the CDR3 had no stop codons and remained in frame with V and J, and every other rearrangement was called non-productive. Following IMGT convention, CDR3 was defined as the stretch from the second conserved V-encoded cysteine up to the conserved J-encoded phenylalanine. In an earlier analysis of approximately 500 of the donors, sequences lacking an unambiguous match to a single V gene segment were excluded. An earlier analysis of a few hundred of the donors called V segments functional above 56.7% productive rearrangements and segregating when the between-donor standard deviation exceeded 5%. A statistical classification framework was developed to diagnose cytomegalovirus status using the catalog of TCR beta chain sequences. V and J gene assignment, in a later analysis, came from comparing TCR nucleotide sequences with IMGT/GENE-DB human TR gene sequences. In a later analysis, CDR3 sequences and most-parsimonious VDJ recombination scenarios were assigned using the TCRdist pipeline. In a later analysis, each TCR beta chain was defined by its CDR3 amino acid sequence together with its V-gene family, and reads without a unique V-gene family were excluded. As a way to deal with suspected cross-contamination and a sequencing artifact, a later analysis dropped roughly 620 nucleotide sequences that were highly shared and had low generation probability. In a later analysis, a clonal expansion index for each public chain was calculated from normalized within-repertoire ranks of inferred template counts. Generation probabilities in a later analysis came from a VDJ recombination model fitted to out-of-frame rearrangements, and those results were checked against IGoR. A later analysis scored TCR-TCR, TCR-HLA and TCR-CMV co-occurrence with hypergeometric tests, applying a repertoire-size bias correction to TCR pairs. In a later analysis, false discovery rates were estimated by permuting HLA or CMV assignments 20 times. A later analysis grouped co-occurring TCRs with DBSCAN, adding TCRdist sequence similarity when clustering within HLA-allele-positive subsets. For co-occurrence clustering, repertoires with fewer than 30,000 or more than 120,000 public chains were excluded, along with about five repertoires with anomalous nucleotide sharing. TCRdb provides this immuneACCESS table in a form limited to in-frame rearrangements. Some clones are lacking; in checked studies, under half of them reflect an unresolved V gene, and why the rest are absent is not known. Clone size and V and J calls were adopted from that table, with D and trimming inferred from the DNA. The sample table shows tens of thousands of clones, and over 75% are seen once. The biggest ten clones account for roughly 1.3% of the sample.

The germline V gene encodes CDR1 SGHKS and CDR2 YYEKEE (reference sequence). The CDR3 has 13 amino acids, counting the end cysteine and phenylalanine. Just CDR3 DNA is preserved here, 39 bases in frame from base 1. Unmatched junction bases come to 6, with V trimmed by 5 bases and J by 5 bases. On this clone itself: Its cognate antigen has yet to be identified. No much larger clone exists at a distance of one base, and base qualities are not known.

In total, roughly 670 healthy bone marrow donors made up the cohort. Cohort members were all nominally healthy when sampled, although unrecorded immune exposures were likely present. The donor was CMV seropositive and was included in the group of 270 or so seropositive cohort members. Each donor provided a peripheral blood sample, and peripheral blood mononuclear cells were used for TCR beta sequencing. The Qiagen DNeasy Blood Extraction Kit was used to extract genomic DNA from the blood cell samples. The clonotype was recovered from a girl aged 2 to 10 in good health and CMV-seropositive. Sequenced material: PBMCs. Rearrangement joined TRBV5-5 to TRBJ1-1, and 7 junction bases match TRBD1. The CDR3 reads CASRDVRGTEAFF. The DNA reads as follows: TGTGCCAGCAGGGATGTCAGGGGGACTGAAGCTTTCTTT.